A selection of T cell receptor beta chains follows, all from one sample in a study of blood T cells in healthy people across ages. TCRdb reprocessed the 5' RACE reads via MiXCR and lists one record per CDR3 protein. The table lists around 1,800,000 distinct CDR3 sequences, roughly two fifths of them singletons. The sample was blood. These receptors were obtained from a human donor in good health. The CDR3 runs from the conserved cysteine through the conserved F or W. Each record gives: CDR3 protein, CDR3 DNA, V gene, J gene, clone size, D gene. The D gene is left open where the match is weak. Clone size is given for some rows only: seen once, a few or many times, or a class if the clone is expanded.

CDR3aa: CASSSAVSEQFF
CDR3nt: TGTGCCAGCAGCTCAGCAGTTAGTGAGCAGTTCTTC
v_gene: TRBV7-9
j_gene: TRBJ2-1
abundance: NA
d_gene: NA

CDR3aa: CSASRDRARYSPLHF
CDR3nt: TGCAGTGCTTCCCGGGACAGGGCCAGGTATTCACCCCTCCACTTT
v_gene: TRBV20-1
j_gene: TRBJ1-6
abundance: NA
d_gene: TRBD1

CDR3aa: CASSLGRYHTDTQYF
CDR3nt: TGTGCCAGCAGTTTAGGAAGGTACCACACAGATACGCAGTATTTT
v_gene: TRBV12-3/TRBV12-4
j_gene: TRBJ2-3
abundance: NA
d_gene: NA

CDR3aa: CASSLKQYNEQFF
CDR3nt: TGTGCCAGCAGTTTAAAACAGTACAATGAGCAGTTCTTC
v_gene: TRBV12-3/TRBV12-4
j_gene: TRBJ2-1
abundance: NA
d_gene: NA

CDR3aa: CASSQARVGTGGVLGGNIQYF
CDR3nt: TGTGCCAGCAGCCAAGCACGCGTTGGGACAGGGGGCGTTTTGGGCGGAAACATTCAGTACTTC
v_gene: TRBV4-2
j_gene: TRBJ2-4
abundance: few
d_gene: TRBD1

CDR3aa: CAVAVGRLTEAFF
CDR3nt: TGTGCCGTGGCGGTGGGGCGCCTCACTGAAGCTTTCTTT
v_gene: TRBV27
j_gene: TRBJ1-1
abundance: NA
d_gene: NA

CDR3aa: CASSYSGIGGGKQFF
CDR3nt: TGTGCCAGCAGTTACTCCGGAATTGGCGGGGGGAAGCAGTTCTTC
v_gene: TRBV6-2/TRBV6-3
j_gene: TRBJ2-1
abundance: NA
d_gene: TRBD2

CDR3aa: CSVERQPYGYTF
CDR3nt: TGCAGCGTTGAACGGCAGCCCTATGGCTACACCTTC
v_gene: TRBV29-1
j_gene: TRBJ1-2
abundance: few
d_gene: NA

CDR3aa: CASSSRTGNNYGYTF
CDR3nt: TGTGCCAGCAGTTCTCGGACAGGGAATAACTATGGCTACACCTTC
v_gene: TRBV27
j_gene: TRBJ1-2
abundance: NA
d_gene: TRBD1

CDR3aa: CATSRETRGEQYF
CDR3nt: TGTGCCACCAGCAGAGAGACCAGGGGCGAGCAGTACTTC
v_gene: TRBV15
j_gene: TRBJ2-7
abundance: many
d_gene: NA

CDR3aa: CSVELRRLNTEAFF
CDR3nt: TGCAGCGTTGAACTCAGGCGCTTGAACACTGAAGCTTTCTTT
v_gene: TRBV29-1
j_gene: TRBJ1-1
abundance: NA
d_gene: NA

CDR3aa: CSSPLSQRGGYEQFF
CDR3nt: TGCAGTTCACCTCTATCCCAGCGGGGGGGCTATGAGCAGTTCTTC
v_gene: TRBV20-1
j_gene: TRBJ2-1
abundance: NA
d_gene: TRBD2

CDR3aa: CASSLYHSAGTDTQYF
CDR3nt: TGTGCCAGCAGCTTATATCACTCCGCCGGCACAGATACGCAGTATTTT
v_gene: TRBV7-3
j_gene: TRBJ2-3
abundance: NA
d_gene: NA

CDR3aa: CASSASRTTPNTGELFF
CDR3nt: TGTGCCAGCAGCGCCTCCAGAACTACACCGAACACCGGGGAGCTGTTTTTT
v_gene: TRBV9
j_gene: TRBJ2-2
abundance: NA
d_gene: NA

CDR3aa: CASSYGSFYGYTF
CDR3nt: TGTGCCAGCAGTTACGGCAGTTTCTATGGCTACACCTTC
v_gene: TRBV6-2/TRBV6-3
j_gene: TRBJ1-2
abundance: NA
d_gene: NA

CDR3aa: CSAPGQGEVRSNEKLFF
CDR3nt: TGCAGTGCCCCGGGACAGGGTGAGGTGCGGTCTAATGAAAAACTGTTTTTT
v_gene: TRBV20-1
j_gene: TRBJ1-4
abundance: few
d_gene: TRBD1

CDR3aa: CASSQTPGQGLGGQYF
CDR3nt: TGCGCCAGCAGCCAGACCCCGGGACAGGGTCTAGGCGGGCAGTACTTC
v_gene: TRBV4-3
j_gene: TRBJ2-7
abundance: few
d_gene: TRBD1

CDR3aa: CASRTERGAYNEQFF
CDR3nt: TGTGCCAGCAGGACCGAGCGGGGGGCCTACAATGAGCAGTTCTTC
v_gene: TRBV6-1
j_gene: TRBJ2-1
abundance: NA
d_gene: TRBD2

CDR3aa: CASSSARRGGAYTQYF
CDR3nt: TGTGCCAGCAGCTCCGCAAGGCGCGGGGGGGCCTATACGCAGTATTTT
v_gene: TRBV7-9
j_gene: TRBJ2-3
abundance: NA
d_gene: TRBD2

CDR3aa: CASTPVPTHGYTF
CDR3nt: TGTGCCAGCACTCCGGTCCCGACACATGGCTACACCTTC
v_gene: TRBV6-6
j_gene: TRBJ1-2
abundance: few
d_gene: NA

CDR3aa: CSARKGGAGNEQFF
CDR3nt: TGCAGTGCTAGAAAGGGGGGCGCGGGGAATGAGCAGTTCTTC
v_gene: TRBV20-1
j_gene: TRBJ2-1
abundance: few
d_gene: NA

CDR3aa: CASSHGLRATANYGYTF
CDR3nt: TGTGCCAGCAGCCACGGTTTAAGGGCCACAGCTAACTATGGCTACACCTTC
v_gene: TRBV4-2
j_gene: TRBJ1-2
abundance: many
d_gene: NA

CDR3aa: CASSVALTPGANVRTF
CDR3nt: TGTGCCAGCAGCGTAGCGTTGACTCCTGGGGCCAACGTCCGGACTTTC
v_gene: TRBV9
j_gene: TRBJ2-6
abundance: NA
d_gene: NA

CDR3aa: CASSARGAGTGERFF
CDR3nt: TGTGCCAGCAGCGCCCGGGGGGCAGGAACCGGGGAGCGGTTTTTT
v_gene: TRBV9
j_gene: TRBJ2-2
abundance: NA
d_gene: NA

CDR3aa: CASSDPVSRLVCTEAFF
CDR3nt: TGTGCCAGCAGTGACCCTGTTAGTAGACTGGTTTGCACTGAAGCTTTCTTT
v_gene: TRBV25-1
j_gene: TRBJ1-1
abundance: NA
d_gene: NA

CDR3aa: CASSPEGDIAYEQYF
CDR3nt: TGTGCCAGCAGCCCCGAAGGGGACATAGCCTACGAGCAGTACTTC
v_gene: TRBV9
j_gene: TRBJ2-7
abundance: few
d_gene: NA

CDR3aa: CASSSSAITDTQYF
CDR3nt: TGTGCCAGCAGCTCTAGCGCCATCACAGATACGCAGTATTTT
v_gene: TRBV7-2
j_gene: TRBJ2-3
abundance: many
d_gene: NA

CDR3aa: CASSRLDVGSSTDTQYF
CDR3nt: TGTGCCAGCAGTCGATTAGACGTGGGTAGTAGCACAGATACGCAGTATTTT
v_gene: TRBV6-1
j_gene: TRBJ2-3
abundance: NA
d_gene: NA

CDR3aa: CATSSGGGIYGYTF
CDR3nt: TGTGCCACCAGCAGCGGGGGGGGTATCTATGGCTACACCTTC
v_gene: TRBV15
j_gene: TRBJ1-2
abundance: few
d_gene: NA

CDR3aa: CAISELDRGEETQYF
CDR3nt: TGTGCCATCAGTGAGTTAGACAGGGGGGAAGAGACCCAGTACTTC
v_gene: TRBV10-3
j_gene: TRBJ2-5
abundance: few
d_gene: TRBD1

CDR3aa: CAISESGAQQFF
CDR3nt: TGTGCCATCAGTGAGTCAGGGGCGCAGCAGTTCTTC
v_gene: TRBV10-3
j_gene: TRBJ2-1
abundance: NA
d_gene: NA

CDR3aa: CASSPGTSRQETQYF
CDR3nt: TGTGCCAGCAGCCCTGGGACTAGCAGACAAGAGACCCAGTACTTC
v_gene: TRBV7-2
j_gene: TRBJ2-5
abundance: NA
d_gene: TRBD2

CDR3aa: CASNGDRGYNEQFF
CDR3nt: TGTGCCAGCAATGGGGACAGGGGCTACAATGAGCAGTTCTTC
v_gene: TRBV5-8
j_gene: TRBJ2-1
abundance: NA
d_gene: TRBD1

CDR3aa: CASSNPGQSYGQYF
CDR3nt: TGTGCCAGCAGCAATCCGGGACAGTCCTACGGGCAGTACTTC
v_gene: TRBV28
j_gene: TRBJ2-4
abundance: NA
d_gene: TRBD1

CDR3aa: CSVEDRIGDYGYTF
CDR3nt: TGCAGCGTTGAAGATCGGATCGGGGACTATGGCTACACCTTC
v_gene: TRBV29-1
j_gene: TRBJ1-2
abundance: NA
d_gene: NA

CDR3aa: CASSSTGWQGYTF
CDR3nt: TGTGCCAGCAGCTCTACAGGGTGGCAGGGCTACACCTTC
v_gene: TRBV5-6
j_gene: TRBJ1-2
abundance: NA
d_gene: NA

CDR3aa: CASSLGAGPPTHNEQFF
CDR3nt: TGCGCCAGCAGCTTGGGGGCAGGCCCCCCGACCCACAATGAGCAGTTCTTC
v_gene: TRBV5-1
j_gene: TRBJ2-1
abundance: once
d_gene: NA

CDR3aa: CSARDQLWGQETQYF
CDR3nt: TGCAGTGCTAGAGATCAGCTCTGGGGGCAAGAGACCCAGTACTTC
v_gene: TRBV20-1
j_gene: TRBJ2-5
abundance: NA
d_gene: NA

CDR3aa: CSVNKDSYSGNTIYF
CDR3nt: TGCAGCGTGAACAAGGACAGTTACTCTGGAAACACCATATATTTT
v_gene: TRBV29-1
j_gene: TRBJ1-3
abundance: NA
d_gene: NA

CDR3aa: CASSSGTSVNEQFF
CDR3nt: TGCGCCAGCAGTTCCGGGACTAGCGTCAATGAGCAGTTCTTC
v_gene: TRBV5-1
j_gene: TRBJ2-1
abundance: NA
d_gene: TRBD2

CDR3aa: CSARKTGANTGELFF
CDR3nt: TGCAGTGCTAGAAAAACAGGGGCGAACACCGGGGAGCTGTTTTTT
v_gene: TRBV20-1
j_gene: TRBJ2-2
abundance: NA
d_gene: TRBD1

CDR3aa: CASSLILGTRDSYEQYF
CDR3nt: TGTGCCAGCAGTTTAATTTTAGGGACAAGAGACTCCTACGAGCAGTACTTC
v_gene: TRBV28
j_gene: TRBJ2-7
abundance: NA
d_gene: NA

CDR3aa: CASSLFRDFNEQYF
CDR3nt: TGCGCCAGCAGCTTGTTCAGGGATTTTAATGAGCAGTACTTC
v_gene: TRBV5-1
j_gene: TRBJ2-5
abundance: NA
d_gene: NA

CDR3aa: CSVAKLQGSAGDAFF
CDR3nt: TGCAGCGTTGCAAAACTACAGGGATCGGCGGGAGACGCTTTCTTT
v_gene: TRBV29-1
j_gene: TRBJ1-1
abundance: NA
d_gene: NA

CDR3aa: CASSQEVHNTDTQYF
CDR3nt: TGTGCCAGCAGCCAAGAAGTACACAATACAGATACGCAGTATTTT
v_gene: TRBV4-2
j_gene: TRBJ2-3
abundance: NA
d_gene: NA

CDR3aa: CASSLRGSKTTNYGYTF
CDR3nt: TGTGCCAGCAGCTTAAGGGGGAGCAAAACTACTAACTATGGCTACACCTTC
v_gene: TRBV7-2
j_gene: TRBJ1-2
abundance: few
d_gene: NA

CDR3aa: CASSVEGGPPDTQYF
CDR3nt: TGTGCCAGCAGTGTTGAGGGGGGGCCTCCAGATACGCAGTATTTT
v_gene: TRBV6-4
j_gene: TRBJ2-3
abundance: NA
d_gene: NA

CDR3aa: CASAAESEGYGYTF
CDR3nt: TGTGCCAGCGCCGCGGAATCTGAGGGCTATGGCTACACCTTC
v_gene: TRBV6-6
j_gene: TRBJ1-2
abundance: once
d_gene: NA

CDR3aa: CASSEWGPHTEAFF
CDR3nt: TGTGCCAGCAGTGAATGGGGACCCCACACTGAAGCTTTCTTT
v_gene: TRBV25-1
j_gene: TRBJ1-1
abundance: NA
d_gene: NA

CDR3aa: CATQERGDHNYGYTF
CDR3nt: TGTGCCACCCAAGAACGGGGGGACCATAACTATGGCTACACCTTC
v_gene: TRBV24-1
j_gene: TRBJ1-2
abundance: few
d_gene: NA

CDR3aa: CAMSKVEAGANVPTF
CDR3nt: TGTGCCATGAGCAAAGTGGAAGCTGGGGCCAACGTCCCGACTTTC
v_gene: TRBV7-8
j_gene: TRBJ2-6
abundance: NA
d_gene: NA

CDR3aa: CASSLFELGSYEQYF
CDR3nt: TGTGCCAGCAGCCTTTTCGAACTGGGATCCTACGAGCAGTACTTC
v_gene: TRBV7-3
j_gene: TRBJ2-7
abundance: NA
d_gene: NA

CDR3aa: CNVATSLSETQYF
CDR3nt: TGCAACGTTGCCACCAGTCTTTCGGAGACCCAGTACTTC
v_gene: TRBV29-1
j_gene: TRBJ2-5
abundance: NA
d_gene: NA

CDR3aa: CSAAALGGPQHF
CDR3nt: TGCAGTGCTGCCGCATTGGGGGGTCCCCAGCATTTT
v_gene: TRBV20-1
j_gene: TRBJ1-5
abundance: NA
d_gene: NA

CDR3aa: CASSLRRASSYVQYF
CDR3nt: TGTGCCAGCAGCTTAAGGAGGGCGTCCTCCTACGTGCAGTACTTC
v_gene: TRBV7-2
j_gene: TRBJ2-7
abundance: NA
d_gene: NA